The next 16 T cell receptor beta chains were all read from a single sample in a study of T cell changes during pregnancy in multiple sclerosis. Produced via immunoSEQ multiplex PCR; TCRdb's table is partial and in-frame only. The sample yields tens of thousands of clones, under 95% seen once. This sample comprised CD4+ T cells from peripheral blood mononuclear cells, obtained after pregnancy. Receptors originate from a female donor with multiple sclerosis, enrolled in a pregnancy study.

This clone was recorded only once. The V gene is TRBV10-1, the J gene TRBJ2-1; TRBD2 matches 9 bases. This CDR3 has 18 amino acids. Unmatched junction bases numbered 6, after V lost 0 bases and J lost 0 bases. Germline loops: CDR1 WNHNN, CDR2 SYGVQD (reference sequence). DNA of the CDR3: TGCGCCAGCAGTGAGTCACGGCGGACTAGCGACTCCTACAATGAGCAGTTCTTC. It is translated as CASSESRRTSDSYNEQFF.

CDR3 sequence reads: CASKKQNLNTEAFF. The CDR3 coding sequence is TGTGCCAGCAAAAAACAGAACCTGAACACTGAAGCTTTCTTT. The rearrangement uses TRBV6-1 and TRBJ1-1; D ambiguous. CDR1 and CDR2 (germline): MNHNS, SASEGT. CDR3 length: 14 amino acids. Trimming removed 7 bases at V and 0 bases at J, with 12 bases between.

This clone was recorded only once. This chain uses TRBV11-1 with TRBJ2-1; tentatively, D is TRBD1 (5 bases). CDR3 length: 16 amino acids. The germline CDR1 and CDR2 sequences are SGHAT and FQDESV (reference sequence). Trimming removed 4 bases at V and 6 bases at J, with 19 bases between. This CDR3 is CASSYRRVPRPNEQFF. CDR3 DNA: TGTGCCAGCAGCTACCGCAGGGTCCCCCGGCCCAATGAGCAGTTCTTC.

This clone is a singleton in its sample. The chain has TRBV7-8 and TRBJ2-7; 7 nucleotides agree with TRBD1. The CDR3 contains 14 residues. The V and J ends lost 2 bases and 2 bases, in that order; junction bases with no gene match: 3. From germline, CDR1 is SGHVS and CDR2 FQNEAQ. CDR3 nucleotides: TGTGCCAGCAGCTTATGGGACAGAACCTACGAGCAGTACTTC. It yields the protein CASSLWDRTYEQYF.

This clone was seen a few times. This chain uses TRBV11-2 with TRBJ2-1; maybe TRBD1 (5 bases). This CDR3 comprises 12 residues. V lost 4 bases, J lost 6 bases, and 7 bases lay in between. CDR1 SGHAT and CDR2 FQNNGV come from the germline V gene. CDR3: CASSSDINEQFF. The DNA for the CDR3 is TGTGCCAGCAGCTCGGACATCAATGAGCAGTTCTTC.

This clone appeared once. The gene calls are TRBV5-8 and TRBJ2-7; weak D call: TRBD1 (5 bases). The CDR3 has 15 residues. Germline-derived CDR1 and CDR2 are SGHTS and YDEGEE. Trimming stripped 1 base from V and 0 bases from J, with 11 bases between. The CDR3 bases are TGTGCCAGCAGCTTGCGGCAGGGTCCCTCCTACGAGCAGTACTTC. This sequence encodes CASSLRQGPSYEQYF.

The chain has TRBV6-1 and TRBJ2-6; possibly TRBD2 for D (6 bases). Germline V gene data show CDR1 as MNHNS and CDR2 as SASEGT. The CDR3 consists of 15 residues. Trimming shortened V by 9 bases and J by 0 bases, and 12 bases separated the two germline ends. The CDR3 DNA reads as TGTGCCAGTGAGTACGGGGGCTCTGGGGCCAACGTCCTGACTTTC. It yields the protein CASEYGGSGANVLTF.

The chain employs TRBV6-5 and TRBJ2-3, with D possibly matching TRBD1 (6 bases). The V and J ends lost 5 bases and 4 bases respectively, with 13 bases between them. In germline, CDR1 is MNHEY, CDR2 SVGAGI. The CDR3 is made up of 14 amino acids. The CDR3 region has the DNA TGTGCCAGCAGTAGACGGGACACAGCAGATACGCAGTATTTT. Its protein product is CASSRRDTADTQYF.

This clone was counted only a few times. V and J are TRBV18 and TRBJ2-7; no clear D. Germline V gene lookup returns CDR1 KGHSH and CDR2 LQKENI. Between the trimmed V and J ends, which lost 5 bases and 0 bases, there was a span of 8 bases. The CDR3 spans 13 residues. CDR3 residues: CASSFGPSYEQYF. CDR3 nucleotides: TGTGCCAGCTCATTTGGGCCCTCCTACGAGCAGTACTTC.

This clone was detected only once. The V and J genes are TRBV25-1 and TRBJ2-1; the D gene is possibly TRBD2 (6 bases). The CDR3 loop spans 14 amino acids. Between the trimmed V and J ends, which lost 6 bases and 12 bases, there was a span of 21 bases. Germline lookup yields CDR1 MGHDK and CDR2 SYGVNS. CDR3 amino acids: CASSPGGTHKGQFF. The CDR3 bases are TGTGCCAGCAGCCCCGGCGGGACCCATAAGGGGCAGTTCTTC.

This chain joins TRBV9 and TRBJ1-1; D gene uncertain. The V end was cut by 0 bases, the J end by 2 bases, with 11 bases between. Germline CDR1 is SGDLS and CDR2 is YYNGEE. The CDR3 runs to 15 residues. The CDR3 DNA is TGTGCCAGCAGCGTAGCAACGAACTTTAACACTGAAGCTTTCTTT. Its translation: CASSVATNFNTEAFF.

The chain is built from TRBV2 and TRBJ2-3; D gene uncertain. CDR3 length: 16 amino acids. Trimming left V 3 bases short and J 1 base short, with 14 bases between. CDR1 is SNHLY and CDR2 is FYNNEI in the germline V gene. Here the CDR3 reads CASSDWVRKGTDTQYF. In nucleotides, the CDR3 is TGTGCCAGCAGTGATTGGGTGCGGAAGGGCACAGATACGCAGTATTTT.

The genes are TRBV7-3 and TRBJ1-2, with TRBD1 matching over 12 bases. Trimming at V came to 3 bases and at J to 4 bases, leaving 3 bases not matched to a gene. Per germline, CDR1 SGHTA and CDR2 FQGTGA. The CDR3 has 15 residues. CDR3 residues: CASSLGTGGTYGYTF. CDR3 bases: TGTGCCAGCAGCTTGGGGACAGGGGGCACCTATGGCTACACCTTC.

The chain has TRBV2 and TRBJ1-2; a possible D gene is TRBD1 (5 bases). V was clipped by 6 bases and J by 3 bases, with 8 bases between them. This CDR3 spans 12 amino acids. Per germline, CDR1 SNHLY and CDR2 FYNNEI. CDR3 sequence: CASRARDYGYTF. The CDR3, as DNA: TGTGCCAGCAGGGCCAGGGACTATGGCTACACCTTC.

The chain links TRBV7-8 to TRBJ1-1, with 7 bases fitting TRBD1. The V and J ends lost 5 bases and 1 base, in that order; junction bases with no gene match: 19. CDR1 is SGHVS, CDR2 FQNEAQ, per germline. The CDR3 is 19 residues long. The CDR3 region has the DNA TGTGCCAGCAGCCGACGCCCGACAGGGACAATCGGGGAGAACACTGAAGCTTTCTTT. It codes for CASSRRPTGTIGENTEAFF.

V and J are TRBV7-5 and TRBJ2-2; the table gives TRBD2 as D, unverified against the DNA. TRBV7-5 is marked as a pseudogene. The CDR3 contains 16 residues. CDR3 DNA sequence: TGTGTCAGAAGAAGCACTAGCCTCGCGAACACCGGGGAGCTGTTTTTT. Protein: CVRRSTSLANTGELFF.